These T cell receptor beta chains were read from a single sample in a study of technical replicates of blood from a handful of donors. Some clones are missing from TCRdb's copy, which holds only in-frame ones; the method was immunoSEQ multiplex PCR. The sample lists approximately 50,000 clones, roughly 94% occurring once. The sample consisted of T cells isolated from PBMCs. These receptors were obtained from a human donor in good health. The CDR3 runs from the conserved cysteine through the conserved F or W. D genes are given only for firm matches.

V	J	D	DNA	CDR3
TRBV5-1	TRBJ1-4	TRBD1	TGCGCCAGCAGCCCGGGACAGGGAGGCGAAAAACTGTTTTTT	CASSPGQGGEKLFF
TRBV28	TRBJ1-5	-	TGTGCCAGCAGGGTACGGGAGCTTAGCAATCAGCCCCAGCATTTT	CASRVRELSNQPQHF
TRBV5-1	TRBJ2-1	TRBD2	TGCGCCAGCAGCTCGAGCGGGGGGGCCCCCAATGAGCAGTTCTTC	CASSSSGGAPNEQFF
TRBV5-6	TRBJ2-1	-	TGTACCAGCAGCTTGGCTGGGGGGTGGAGGGGCAATGAGCAGTTCTTC	CTSSLAGGWRGNEQFF
TRBV29-1	TRBJ2-1	TRBD2	TGCAGCGTTGAAGATCGGGAACTAGCGACCCTCTACAATGAGCAGTTCTTC	CSVEDRELATLYNEQFF
TRBV7-9	TRBJ1-4	-	TGTGCCAGCAGCTTTGGCAGGGCTAATGAAAAACTGTTTTTT	CASSFGRANEKLFF
TRBV5-6	TRBJ1-2	TRBD1	TGTGCCAGCAGCTTGGTGGCAGGGGGCTATGGCTACACCTTC	CASSLVAGGYGYTF
TRBV5-1	TRBJ2-5	-	TGCGCCAGCACCCACAACGGACAAGTCCAAGAGACCCAGTACTTC	CASTHNGQVQETQYF
TRBV28	TRBJ1-4	-	TGTGCCAGCAGCGGTGGGGGGGCGTTATCCAGAGAAAAACTGTTTTTT	CASSGGGALSREKLFF
TRBV5-1	TRBJ2-3	TRBD2	TGCGCCAGCAGCTTCCTCGGCGGGAGTGGGGATACGCAGTATTTT	CASSFLGGSGDTQYF
TRBV7-2	TRBJ2-7	TRBD1	TGTGCCAGCGGATTAACAGGGGGAAGCTCCTACGAGCAGTACTTC	CASGLTGGSSYEQYF
TRBV11-1	TRBJ1-2	TRBD1	TGTGCCAGCAGCTTAGAGTCCGGGACAGGGTATGGCTACACCTTC	CASSLESGTGYGYTF
TRBV5-4	TRBJ2-6	-	TGTGCCAGCATTCTTAGGAGCTCTGGGGCCAACGTCCTGACTTTC	CASILRSSGANVLTF
TRBV7-6	TRBJ2-1	-	TGTGCCAGCACCCAGTCACAAGCGGAGGTTTACAATGAGCAGTTCTTC	CASTQSQAEVYNEQFF
TRBV29-1	TRBJ2-7	-	TGCAGCGTGGGACTTCCCTCCTACGAGCAGTACTTC	CSVGLPSYEQYF
TRBV15	TRBJ1-4	TRBD1	TGTGCCACCAGCCTACAGGGGGCTAAAGAAAAACTGTTTTTT	CATSLQGAKEKLFF
TRBV5-4	TRBJ2-3	-	TGTGCCAGCAGCTTAGGCCGGGGCACAGATACGCAGTATTTT	CASSLGRGTDTQYF
TRBV7-9	TRBJ1-2	-	TGTGCCAGCAGCTTGGGGGACAACCACTATGGCTACACCTTC	CASSLGDNHYGYTF
TRBV5-1	TRBJ1-1	-	TGCGCCAGCAGCTTCCAGGGGCAAACTGAAGCTTTCTTT	CASSFQGQTEAFF
TRBV18	TRBJ1-2	-	TGTGCCAGCTCACCACCTAGTGTATCAGGCGACTATGGCTACACCTTC	CASSPPSVSGDYGYTF